The 27 T cell receptor beta chains below come from one sample, sequenced in a study of OX40 agonist ivuxolimab in advanced cancers. The data were produced by immunoSEQ multiplex PCR, yet TCRdb's version contains in-frame clones alone and is incomplete. The table includes about 26,000 clones, about 85% detected once. The specimen was CD4+ or CD8+ T cells sorted from blood, collected in a trial of the OX40 agonist ivuxolimab. These receptors were obtained from an adult with an advanced solid tumor such as melanoma, head and neck, liver or kidney cancer.

V is TRBV5-6 and J is TRBJ1-1, with no clear D. Trimming removed 0 bases from V and 7 bases from J, with 10 bases in between. The length of the CDR3 is 13 residues. The germline gives CDR1 SGHDT, CDR2 YYEEEE. CDR3 nucleotides: TGTGCCAGCAGCTTGGCCCCCCCCGGTGAAGCTTTCTTT. Amino acids: CASSLAPPGEAFF.

The chain joins TRBV19 to TRBJ1-5; no clear D. The germline V gene has CDR1 LNHDA and CDR2 SQIVND (reference sequence). The CDR3 is made up of 13 amino acids. V lost 5 bases and J 9 bases, leaving 14 bases between the germline ends. CDR3: CASSEEALGPQHF. The CDR3 DNA reads TGTGCCAGTAGTGAGGAGGCCTTAGGGCCCCAGCATTTT.

The V and J genes are TRBV27 and TRBJ2-7, with D perhaps assigned TRBD1 or TRBD2 (5 bases each). V was trimmed by 4 bases and J by 3 bases, leaving 10 bases between them. Germline values: CDR1 MNHEY, CDR2 SMNVEV (reference sequence). This CDR3 has 13 residues. Here the CDR3 DNA reads TGTGCCAGCAGTTCCCGGGGCAGCTACGAGCAGTACTTC. The encoded protein is CASSSRGSYEQYF.

The chain combines TRBV7-6 with TRBJ2-3; no firm D call. Germline CDR1 and CDR2: SGHVS and FNYEAQ. The V end was cut by 6 bases, the J end by 0 bases, with 16 bases between. The CDR3 contains 16 residues. The CDR3 region is CASSDGWTASTDTQYF. The CDR3 region has the DNA TGTGCCAGCAGTGACGGTTGGACGGCTAGCACAGATACGCAGTATTTT.

The chain has TRBV7-9 and TRBJ2-1; TRBD2 aligns across 16 bases. The junction had 7 bases not matched to a gene; V was cut back by 5 bases and J by 9 bases. The CDR3 runs to 16 residues. From germline, CDR1 is SEHNR and CDR2 FQNEAQ (reference sequence). CDR3 sequence reads: CASSTGTSGRVGEQFF. CDR3 coding DNA: TGTGCCAGCAGCACCGGGACTAGCGGGAGGGTAGGTGAGCAGTTCTTC. Looking up the rest from reference TRBV7-9 and TRBJ2-1 gives the full variable domain: DTGVSQNPRHKITKRGQNVTFRCDPISEHNRLYWYRQTLGQGPEFLTYFQNEAQLEKSRLLSDRFSAERPKGSFSTLEIQRTEQGDSAMYLCASSTGTSGRVGEQFFGPGTRLTVL.

V gene TRBV4-1 combines with J gene TRBJ1-2, with D possibly being TRBD1 (6 bases). Germline V lookup: CDR1 MGHRA, CDR2 YSYEKL. The CDR3 sequence is 17 residues long. V was trimmed by 3 bases and J by 3 bases, leaving 20 bases between them. CDR3 sequence: CASSHLGRGSIDYGYTF. The CDR3 DNA sequence: TGCGCCAGCAGCCACCTCGGGAGGGGGAGCATAGACTATGGCTACACCTTC.

This clone was seen a few times. V usage is TRBV7-9 and J usage is TRBJ2-1; the match to TRBD2 covers 14 bases. The junction had 3 bases not matched to a gene; V was cut back by 5 bases and J by 0 bases. The CDR3 is made up of 17 amino acids. Germline V gene data show CDR1 as SEHNR and CDR2 as FQNEAQ (reference sequence). The CDR3 protein is CASSPGLAGDSYNEQFF. The CDR3 nucleotides are TGTGCCAGCAGCCCGGGACTAGCGGGGGACTCCTACAATGAGCAGTTCTTC.

The chain combines TRBV27 with TRBJ2-2, with D hard to call. In germline, CDR1 is MNHEY, CDR2 SMNVEV (reference sequence). The V and J ends lost 2 bases and 4 bases respectively, with 11 bases between them. The CDR3 length is 15 residues. CDR3 in amino acids: CASSLKKVGTGELFF. The CDR3 bases are TGTGCCAGCAGTTTAAAAAAAGTAGGCACCGGGGAGCTGTTTTTT.

The chain links TRBV9 to TRBJ2-7; D possibly corresponds to TRBD2 (6 bases). V lost 4 bases, J lost 0 bases, and 17 bases lay in between. The V gene's germline CDR1 is SGDLS and CDR2 YYNGEE. This CDR3 spans 16 amino acids. CDR3 in amino acids: CASSHPPWGDSYEQYF. The CDR3 nucleotides are TGTGCCAGCAGCCATCCTCCTTGGGGGGACTCCTACGAGCAGTACTTC.

The J gene is TRBJ1-2, the V gene TRBV28; 7 nucleotides agree with TRBD1. Germline CDR1 is MDHEN and CDR2 is SYDVKM. With 5 bases clipped from V and 3 bases from J, the junction kept 9 bases outside the gene matches. This CDR3 comprises 15 residues. CDR3: CASSPLDREYYGYTF. As DNA, the CDR3 is TGTGCCAGCAGTCCCCTCGACAGGGAGTACTATGGCTACACCTTC.

This sequence joins TRBV19 and TRBJ2-7; D gene uncertain. V was pared by 5 bases and J by 3 bases, with 14 bases between. The germline V gene encodes CDR1 LNHDA and CDR2 SQIVND (reference sequence). CDR3 length: 14 amino acids. CDR3 coding DNA: TGTGCCAGTAGTCCTATTGGTGGGTTCTACGAGCAGTACTTC. Amino acid sequence: CASSPIGGFYEQYF.

The chain couples TRBV29-1 to TRBJ2-1; possible D gene TRBD2, 6 bases. V shed 6 bases and J shed 0 bases, with 15 bases lying between them. The CDR3 has 15 amino acids. Per germline, CDR1 SQVTM and CDR2 ANQGSEA. This chain's CDR3 is CSVKLAESSYNEQFF. The CDR3 DNA reads TGCAGCGTGAAATTAGCGGAAAGCTCCTACAATGAGCAGTTCTTC.

This clone appeared a few times. The genes are TRBV13 and TRBJ2-2, with a weak D call TRBD2 (6 bases). Looked up from germline, CDR1 is PRHDT and CDR2 is FYEKMQ (reference sequence). The CDR3 is 15 amino acids. Trimming cost V 5 bases and J 4 bases, with 14 bases left between them. CDR3 residues: CASSPRLVGTGELFF. The CDR3 DNA follows: TGTGCCAGCAGCCCCCGACTAGTTGGCACCGGGGAGCTGTTTTTT.

The chain joins TRBV9 to TRBJ2-1, with a possible D match to TRBD1 (5 bases). Trimming stripped 0 bases from V and 8 bases from J, with 12 bases between. Germline assignment: CDR1 SGDLS and CDR2 YYNGEE. CDR3 size: 14 residues. CDR3: CASSVGVGVDEQFF. CDR3 nucleotides: TGTGCCAGCAGCGTAGGGGTAGGGGTGGATGAGCAGTTCTTC.

DNA of the CDR3: TGTGCCAGTAGCCCCGTCAGGGGTGGAAGCAATCAGCCCCAGCATTTT. This translates into CASSPVRGGSNQPQHF. The gene calls are TRBV19 and TRBJ1-5, with D possibly being TRBD1 (6 bases). Trimming shortened V by 6 bases and J by 1 base, and 16 bases separated the two germline ends. This CDR3 contains 16 residues. CDR1 is LNHDA, CDR2 SQIVND, per germline (reference sequence). Using reference TRBV19 and TRBJ1-5 for the parts outside the CDR3, the full variable domain is DGGITQSPKYLFRKEGQNVTLSCEQNLNHDAMYWYRQDPGQGLRLIYYSQIVNDFQKGDIAEGYSVSREKKESFPLTVTSAQKNPTAFYLCASSPVRGGSNQPQHFGDGTRLSIL.

This clone was observed a single time. The chain couples TRBV6-5 to TRBJ1-1; D not certain. CDR1 MNHEY and CDR2 SVGAGI come from the germline V gene. CDR3 length: 11 amino acids. The V gene lost 7 bases and the J gene lost 7 bases, with 10 bases spanning the gap. The CDR3 region is CASTKVREAFF. The CDR3 DNA sequence: TGTGCCAGCACAAAGGTTCGTGAAGCTTTCTTT.

The chain has TRBV7-9 and TRBJ2-5, with TRBD1 matching over 7 bases. From germline, CDR1 is SEHNR and CDR2 FQNEAQ (reference sequence). J gave up 3 bases and V 5 bases, and 6 bases lay outside the gene matches. This CDR3 region has 14 residues. CDR3 coding DNA: TGTGCCAGCAGCCCCTGGGACAGAAAAGAGACCCAGTACTTC. As protein: CASSPWDRKETQYF.

The genes are TRBV6-5 and TRBJ2-1, with D uncertain. V was cut by 2 bases and J by 5 bases, with 10 bases left in between. The CDR3 length is 14 residues. Germline V gene lookup returns CDR1 MNHEY and CDR2 SVGAGI. This CDR3 is CASSYTGPHNEQFF. The CDR3 nucleotides are TGTGCCAGCAGTTACACCGGGCCTCACAATGAGCAGTTCTTC.

The chain uses TRBV10-2 and TRBJ2-1, with 8 bases aligning to TRBD2. This CDR3 contains 14 residues. J gave up 8 bases and V 8 bases, and 11 bases lay outside the gene matches. Germline lookup yields CDR1 WSHSY and CDR2 SAAADI. CDR3 DNA: TGCGCCAGCTCCACGGGGGGGTGGTTAGATGAGCAGTTCTTC. Protein: CASSTGGWLDEQFF.

The chain links TRBV6-1 to TRBJ2-7; maybe TRBD1 (5 bases). CDR3 length: 14 amino acids. From germline, CDR1 is MNHNS and CDR2 SASEGT. V lost 0 bases and J lost 3, with 9 bases in between. The CDR3 spells CASSEAGHYYEQYF. For the CDR3, the DNA is TGTGCCAGCAGTGAAGCTGGACATTACTACGAGCAGTACTTC.

V is TRBV28 and J is TRBJ2-3; 10 nucleotides match TRBD1. J lost 5 bases, V lost 4 bases, and 6 bases had no gene match. The germline gives CDR1 MDHEN, CDR2 SYDVKM. This CDR3 is 15 amino acids long. CDR3: CASSSPRDRGDTQYF. CDR3 DNA: TGTGCCAGCAGTTCGCCCCGGGACAGGGGAGATACGCAGTATTTT.

This chain connects TRBV11-2 to TRBJ2-3; tentative D call: TRBD2 (8 bases). CDR3 length: 19 residues. V lost 1 base, J lost 4 bases, and 24 bases lay in between. Germline CDR1 and CDR2: SGHAT and FQNNGV. CDR3 sequence: CASSLVLQGTRPEADTQYF. In DNA, the CDR3 is TGTGCCAGCAGCTTAGTACTACAGGGGACTAGACCGGAGGCAGATACGCAGTATTTT.

CDR3 DNA sequence: TGTGCCAGTAGTATAGGTTGGGGCCCGACCTACGAGCAGTACTTC. Protein sequence: CASSIGWGPTYEQYF. This sequence joins TRBV19 and TRBJ2-7, with D possibly being TRBD1 (5 bases). Trimming left V 1 base short and J 2 bases short, with 12 bases between. This CDR3 contains 15 residues. CDR1 and CDR2 from the germline V gene are LNHDA and SQIVND (reference sequence).

A single count supports this clone. The chain employs TRBV9 and TRBJ2-1; TRBD1 matches 7 bases. Per germline, CDR1 SGDLS and CDR2 YYNGEE. The V and J ends lost 0 bases and 0 bases, in that order; junction bases with no gene match: 6. The CDR3 is made up of 17 amino acids. The chain's CDR3 is CASSVEGALSSYNEQFF. The DNA of the CDR3 is TGTGCCAGCAGCGTAGAGGGGGCTCTGAGCTCCTACAATGAGCAGTTCTTC.

The chain couples TRBV11-2 to TRBJ2-3, with D maybe TRBD2 (7 bases). Deletions cut 3 bases from V and 0 bases from J, with 10 bases between. This CDR3 has 15 residues. Germline V gene lookup returns CDR1 SGHAT and CDR2 FQNNGV. In DNA form, the CDR3 reads TGTGCCAGCAGCTTTGGGGGGGCTAGCACAGATACGCAGTATTTT. It specifies CASSFGGASTDTQYF.

V is TRBV5-4 and J is TRBJ2-7, with TRBD2 matching 10 bases. The CDR3 extends over 16 amino acids. Germline V CDR1 and CDR2: SGHNT, YYREEE (reference sequence). Losses at the gene ends were 3 bases for V and 3 bases for J; bases not matched to a gene: 9. In nucleotides, the CDR3 is TGTGCCAGCAGCTCAGGACTAGCGGCCAGAGTCTACGAGCAGTACTTC. It encodes CASSSGLAARVYEQYF. Complete variable domain (other parts from reference TRBV5-4 and TRBJ2-7): ETGVTQSPTHLIKTRGQQVTLRCSSQSGHNTVSWYQQALGQGPQFIFQYYREEENGRGNFPPRFSGLQFPNYSSELNVNALELDDSALYLCASSSGLAARVYEQYFGPGTRLTVT.

The chain is built from TRBV2 and TRBJ2-7, with D tentatively TRBD1 (6 bases). V lost 6 bases and J 3 bases, leaving 18 bases between the germline ends. The CDR3 extends over 15 amino acids. The germline V gene encodes CDR1 SNHLY and CDR2 FYNNEI. The CDR3 here is CASRENRGHHYEQYF. Written as DNA, the CDR3 is TGTGCCAGCAGGGAAAATCGGGGACATCACTACGAGCAGTACTTC.